What follows are 21 T cell receptor beta chains derived from one specimen sequenced in a study of T cell responses to AZD1222 COVID-19 vaccine. Repertoires were generated with immunoSEQ multiplex PCR, while TCRdb's copy carries only in-frame clones and drops some. The repertoire holds some 150,000 clones, with roughly 90% as singletons. The material sequenced was peripheral blood, taken on day 0 of AZD1222 vaccination. All receptors derive from an adult in good health.

V usage is TRBV19 and J usage is TRBJ1-1, with D perhaps TRBD1 (5 bases). The CDR3 is 15 residues long. Germline V lookup: CDR1 LNHDA, CDR2 SQIVND (reference sequence). Trimming cost V 6 bases and J 6 bases, with 20 bases left between them. The CDR3 loop reads CASRRRTGTVAEAFF. The CDR3 nucleotides read TGTGCCAGTAGGAGAAGGACGGGGACGGTAGCTGAAGCTTTCTTT.

The J gene is TRBJ1-2, the V gene TRBV19, with 7 bases aligning to TRBD1. This CDR3 comprises 17 residues. Germline-derived CDR1 and CDR2 are LNHDA and SQIVND (reference sequence). Trimming removed 4 bases from V and 5 bases from J; junction bases left unmatched: 16. The CDR3 region is CASSTRSGQPRAYGYTF. The CDR3 bases are TGTGCCAGTAGTACCCGCTCGGGACAGCCGCGTGCATATGGCTACACCTTC. Drawing the rest from reference TRBV19 and TRBJ1-2, the complete variable domain is DGGITQSPKYLFRKEGQNVTLSCEQNLNHDAMYWYRQDPGQGLRLIYYSQIVNDFQKGDIAEGYSVSREKKESFPLTVTSAQKNPTAFYLCASSTRSGQPRAYGYTFGSGTRLTVV.

The V gene is TRBV7-8, the J gene TRBJ2-7; 9 bases agree with TRBD2. V trimming: 7 bases; J trimming: 2 bases; junction bases outside the gene matches: 18. The V gene's germline CDR1 is SGHVS and CDR2 FQNEAQ. CDR3 length: 18 amino acids. The CDR3 loop reads CASTPGSVSGGGPYEQYF. CDR3 bases: TGTGCCAGCACCCCGGGTAGCGTTAGCGGGGGCGGGCCCTACGAGCAGTACTTC.

CDR3 sequence (DNA): TGTGCCAGCAGTGAAGGGGGACAGGGGACTGAAGCTTTCTTT. This sequence encodes CASSEGGQGTEAFF. The V call is TRBV2, the J call TRBJ1-1, with 10 bases identical to TRBD1. Germline V gene data show CDR1 as SNHLY and CDR2 as FYNNEI. CDR3 length: 14 residues. After removal of 1 base from V and 5 bases from J, the junction contained 1 base not matched to a gene. Filled out from reference TRBV2 and TRBJ1-1, the complete variable domain reads EPEVTQTPSHQVTQMGQEVILRCVPISNHLYFYWYRQILGQKVEFLVSFYNNEISEKSEIFDDQFSVERPDGSNFTLKIRSTKLEDSAMYFCASSEGGQGTEAFFGQGTRLTVV.

The chain has TRBV7-6 and TRBJ2-1, with 8 bases matching TRBD2. The trim removed 3 bases at V and 8 bases at J, leaving 9 bases unmatched. Germline V gene sequence: CDR1 SGHVS, CDR2 FNYEAQ. The CDR3 totals 15 residues. CDR3 sequence reads: CASSFGTSPPHEQFF. In DNA, the CDR3 is TGTGCCAGCAGCTTCGGGACTAGTCCCCCACATGAGCAGTTCTTC.

The genes are TRBV27 and TRBJ2-1, with 7 bases lining up with TRBD2. CDR1 is MNHEY, CDR2 SMNVEV, per germline (reference sequence). The junction had 0 bases not matched to a gene; V was cut back by 8 bases and J by 2 bases. The CDR3 is 12 residues long. The DNA for the CDR3 is TGTGCCAGCGGACTAGCCTACAATGAGCAGTTCTTC. Translated: CASGLAYNEQFF.

This clone was counted between two and nine times. This chain connects TRBV5-1 to TRBJ2-5; 13 bases line up with TRBD2. Losses at the gene ends were 1 base for V and 3 bases for J; bases not matched to a gene: 6. The CDR3 is 17 amino acids. The germline CDR1 and CDR2 sequences are SGHRS and YFSETQ. As DNA, the CDR3 is TGCGCCAGCAGCTTGACCGGGACTAGCGGGGCCAAAGAGACCCAGTACTTC. Its protein product is CASSLTGTSGAKETQYF.

V gene TRBV7-8 combines with J gene TRBJ1-2; D unclear. Per the germline V gene, CDR1 is SGHVS and CDR2 is FQNEAQ. Trimming shortened V by 3 bases and J by 5 bases, and 13 bases separated the two germline ends. This CDR3 has 14 amino acids. CDR3 loop: CASSFDEVAYGYTF. The CDR3 DNA reads TGTGCCAGCAGCTTTGACGAGGTCGCATATGGCTACACCTTC.

V gene TRBV30 combines with J gene TRBJ1-6; no reliable D call. This CDR3 has 13 residues. Germline V CDR1 and CDR2: GTSNPN, SVGIG (reference sequence). Between the trimmed V and J ends, which lost 3 bases and 9 bases, there was a span of 12 bases. DNA for the CDR3: TGTGCCTGGAGGAGTCCGAAGGGTTCACCCCTCCACTTT. Translated: CAWRSPKGSPLHF.

This chain uses TRBV5-1 with TRBJ1-1, with a tentative D call TRBD1 (5 bases). V was shortened by 3 bases and J by 4 bases, with 16 bases between the two germline ends. Germline V gives CDR1 SGHRS, CDR2 YFSETQ. The CDR3 totals 15 residues. This CDR3 reads CASSSTGTGITEAFF. As DNA, the CDR3 is TGCGCCAGCAGCTCCACCGGGACTGGGATCACTGAAGCTTTCTTT.

This rearrangement joins TRBV7-2 to TRBJ2-3; D gene ambiguous. Between the trimmed V and J ends, which lost 6 bases and 2 bases, there was a span of 12 bases. Germline V gene data show CDR1 as SGHTA and CDR2 as FQGNSA. The CDR3 has 14 amino acids. The CDR3 nucleotides read TGTGCCAGCAGTCGCGGACGATCCACAGATACGCAGTATTTT. Amino acids: CASSRGRSTDTQYF.

This chain joins TRBV10-1 and TRBJ2-7, with 8 bases fitting TRBD2. CDR3 length: 13 residues. J lost 6 bases, V lost 3 bases, and 4 bases had no gene match. Germline V CDR1 and CDR2: WNHNN, SYGVQD (reference sequence). CDR3 nucleotide sequence: TGCGCCAGCAGTGATGGCGGGAGGCCCGAGCAGTACTTC. It yields the protein CASSDGGRPEQYF.

The gene calls are TRBV14 and TRBJ1-2; 9 bases are a match to TRBD1. This CDR3 spans 16 amino acids. J lost 4 bases, V lost 4 bases, and 10 bases had no gene match. From germline, CDR1 is SGHDN and CDR2 FVKESK. The CDR3 here is CASSPGGQGNFYGYTF. For the CDR3, the DNA is TGTGCCAGCAGCCCCGGGGGACAGGGTAACTTCTATGGCTACACCTTC.

The chain joins TRBV5-4 to TRBJ2-1, with a weak D call TRBD2 (6 bases). The CDR3 is 15 amino acids. V was trimmed by 4 bases and J by 7 bases, leaving 18 bases between them. The germline V gene encodes CDR1 SGHNT and CDR2 YYREEE (reference sequence). DNA of the CDR3: TGTGCCAGCAGCCTGCCTGCGGGGACGGGGAATGAGCAGTTCTTC. Translated, it gives CASSLPAGTGNEQFF. The full variable domain, its missing parts supplied by reference TRBV5-4 and TRBJ2-1, is ETGVTQSPTHLIKTRGQQVTLRCSSQSGHNTVSWYQQALGQGPQFIFQYYREEENGRGNFPPRFSGLQFPNYSSELNVNALELDDSALYLCASSLPAGTGNEQFFGPGTRLTVL.

The chain uses TRBV6-5 and TRBJ1-2, with TRBD1 as a possible D gene (5 bases). V was clipped by 6 bases and J by 8 bases, with 16 bases between them. The CDR3 length is 13 residues. Germline CDR1 and CDR2: MNHEY and SVGAGI. CDR3 coding DNA: TGTGCCAGCAGCCTGGACACCCGTCGGGGCTACACCTTC. Translation: CASSLDTRRGYTF.

The chain combines TRBV27 with TRBJ2-7; weak D call: TRBD1 (5 bases). The germline V and J ends were trimmed by 6 bases and 1 base, with 16 bases remaining between them. From germline, CDR1 is MNHEY and CDR2 SMNVEV (reference sequence). This CDR3 has 15 residues. As DNA, the CDR3 is TGTGCCAGCAGACCTACAGGTTTGGGGTCCTACGAGCAGTACTTC. Encoded protein: CASRPTGLGSYEQYF.

Only one count was recorded for this clone. The V call is TRBV5-4, the J call TRBJ2-7, with TRBD1 as a possible D gene (5 bases). The CDR3 contains 11 residues. With 4 bases removed from V and 4 bases from J, the gap between germline ends came to 6 bases. Looked up from germline, CDR1 is SGHNT and CDR2 is YYREEE (reference sequence). The CDR3 DNA follows: TGTGCCAGCAGCGGGGCATACGAGCAGTACTTC. Amino acid sequence: CASSGAYEQYF. Using reference TRBV5-4 and TRBJ2-7 for the parts outside the CDR3, the full variable domain is ETGVTQSPTHLIKTRGQQVTLRCSSQSGHNTVSWYQQALGQGPQFIFQYYREEENGRGNFPPRFSGLQFPNYSSELNVNALELDDSALYLCASSGAYEQYFGPGTRLTVT.

V and J are TRBV7-6 and TRBJ1-2; tentatively, D is TRBD1 (5 bases). From germline, CDR1 is SGHVS and CDR2 FNYEAQ. This CDR3 is built from 18 residues. The V and J ends lost 2 bases and 8 bases respectively, with 27 bases between them. CDR3 sequence: CASSLSASRWTPDGGYTF. The CDR3 DNA sequence: TGTGCCAGCAGCTTAAGTGCTTCCCGTTGGACACCCGATGGGGGCTACACCTTC.

V is TRBV5-1 and J is TRBJ2-3; possible D gene TRBD1, 6 bases. The CDR3 sequence is 14 residues long. Trimming removed 0 bases at V and 1 base at J, with 6 bases between. Germline values: CDR1 SGHRS, CDR2 YFSETQ. CDR3 region: CASSLAGGTDTQYF. CDR3 nucleotides: TGCGCCAGCAGCTTGGCAGGGGGCACAGATACGCAGTATTTT.

A few counts support this clone. V usage is TRBV4-3 and J usage is TRBJ2-6; TRBD1 might be the D (6 bases). This CDR3 is built from 16 residues. Trimming pared 4 bases from V and 0 bases from J, leaving 10 bases between. CDR1 is LGHNA and CDR2 is YSLEER in the germline V gene. The CDR3 DNA is TGCGCCAGCAGCCCTACGGACAGCTCTGGGGCCAACGTCCTGACTTTC. Translated: CASSPTDSSGANVLTF.

This rearrangement joins TRBV5-1 to TRBJ2-7; 7 nucleotides match TRBD1. The trim removed 0 bases at V and 5 bases at J, leaving 23 bases unmatched. Germline CDR1 is SGHRS and CDR2 is YFSETQ. The CDR3 runs 20 residues. The CDR3 here is CASSLVRFGGRGGLDNEQYF. The CDR3 bases are TGCGCCAGCAGCTTGGTGAGGTTTGGTGGAAGAGGGGGCCTTGATAACGAGCAGTACTTC.